The clone carrying this T cell receptor beta chain was picked up one time. Unmatched junction bases numbered 12, after V lost 5 bases and J lost 0 bases. The germline V gene has CDR1 LNHDA and CDR2 SQIVND (reference sequence). The length of the CDR3 is 18 residues. Under the authors' procedure: Amplifying reference gene primers gave estimates of nucleated cell counts. The table came from immunoSEQ multiplex PCR; TCRdb's copy has only in-frame clones and leaves some out. V, J and clone size derive from that table, while D and trimming were established from the DNA sequence. The table includes approximately 250,000 clones, roughly 86% detected once. The entry originates in a study of blood T cell repertoires in COVID-19. Study background: Sites in the United States, Italy and Spain provided acute and convalescent COVID-19 samples. T cells, B-cell-depleted T cells, or PBMCs provided the cDNA or gDNA that served as material.

V gene TRBV19 combines with J gene TRBJ1-3; 8 positions agree with TRBD1. The source is a man aged 18-30 years with active or convalescent COVID-19. Input material: peripheral blood. The CDR3 protein is CASSPPWQGAISGNTIYF. The CDR3 region has the DNA TGTGCCAGTAGTCCCCCGTGGCAGGGGGCTATCTCTGGAAACACCATATATTTT.